This T cell receptor (beta chain) came from a study of T cell responses to AZD1222 COVID-19 vaccine (dated by TCRdb to the early 2020s). Some background on the complete study: AZD1222 recipients with second doses at about 4 weeks or about 12 weeks were pooled, because spike-specific TCR depth and breadth did not differ between schedules. TCR sequencing was performed for roughly 240 trial participants, of whom around 200 were given two doses of AZD1222 and around 25 were given two doses of MenACWY control vaccine. Trial participants were enrolled by age into subgroups of 18-55, 56-69 and 70-plus years, and roughly 150, 30 and 60 TCR-sequenced participants, respectively, were included in these subgroups. On the study overall, not on this receptor specifically: Nearly half of unique spike-specific TCRs reportedly recognized epitopes outside regions mutated in the B.1.351 and B.1.1.7 variants. After two AZD1222 doses, both the breadth and the depth of spike-specific TCRs were significantly higher than at day 0 and than in MenACWY recipients. Participants were mostly white British and included more females than males, and it was suggested by the authors that clonal diversity may have been underestimated. In the small 56-69-year group, the increase in depth fell short of significance, most likely because of low power. Conclusions about previously exposed vaccinees are limited because only six or seven AZD1222 recipients were SARS-CoV-2 seropositive at baseline. Vaccine-associated CD4 TCRs spanned the whole spike protein, with dominant responses in regions 160-218 and 743-854. Because no day 14 peak-response samples were available, the repertoires could be characterized only after the peak T cell response.

Looking up the germline V gene (reference sequence) yields CDR1 LNHDA and CDR2 SQIVND. V was cut back by 3 bases and J by 6 bases, leaving a gap of 11 bases between them. CDR3 length: 13 amino acids, cysteine to phenylalanine. Of the read, only the CDR3 DNA is kept; its 39 bases are in frame from base 1. The time point label of this sample denotes: baseline before first vaccination. Vaccinee samples came from UK trials COV001 and COV002, including a single-blind randomized controlled phase 2/3 trial of AZD1222 (ChAdOx1 nCoV-19) in healthy adults. For TCRbeta chain sequencing, PBMC samples were collected from trial participants at day 0 and at day 28 after the second dose. A single count supports this clone. The antigen it binds to is not known. Base-call qualities are not available, and no considerably larger clone is one nucleotide away. The CDR3 regions of human TCRbeta chains were subjected to immunosequencing. Processing in the source paper ran as follows. Repertoire TCRs were matched against a reference library of SARS-CoV-2-specific TCRs generated with the MIRA antigen-specificity platform. Breadth was defined as the fraction of unique TCRs that were SARS-CoV-2-associated, and depth was defined as the fraction of total T cells that were SARS-CoV-2-associated. Using the MIRA data, each spike-specific TCR was assigned both to the spike region to which the TCR was reactive and to a CD4 or CD8 class. Log10-transformed breadth and depth values were compared by one-way ANOVA with Sidak's multiple comparisons tests. Entries here come from immuneACCESS through TCRdb and include only in-frame sequences with V and J called. Some clones fail to appear in such tables; in the studies checked, an unresolved V gene covers under half of the shortfall, and the cause of the remainder is unknown. D and trimming were read from the DNA, whereas the V and J calls and clone size are those reported in that table. This sample gives around 160,000 clones in total; 90% to 95% of them show up just once. The ten largest clones represent 1.5% to 2% of the sample.

This clonotype was obtained from an adult in good health. Sequenced here: peripheral blood, sampled on day 0 of AZD1222 vaccination. The chain is assembled from TRBV19 and TRBJ1-2; the D gene lacks a confident call. In nucleotides, the sequence is TGTGCCAGTAGTATGTTCGCGAAGGATGGCTACACCTTC. Its amino acids are CASSMFAKDGYTF.